The present entry profiles one TCR beta chain with its context. Antigen: not known. The CDR3 is 19 amino acids. Germline CDR1 reads SGHDT; CDR2 reads YYEEEE. Trimming shortened V by 4 bases and J by 3 bases, and 27 bases separated the two germline ends. This sample is drawn from a study of cytomegalovirus exposure and HLA in healthy donors. Findings of the study overall: Later analysis identified several of the most significant clusters that appeared linked to common viral pathogens.

The PCR was carried out with 60 Vbeta primers and 13 Jbeta primers. Profiling relied on immunoSEQ multiplex PCR, and the TCRdb table lists in-frame clones only, not all of them. The sample includes more than 150,000 clones, about 90% seen only once; the top ten take around 0.21%. The source material was PBMCs. This sequence originates from a girl under three years old in good health and CMV-seronegative. The gene calls are TRBV5-6 and TRBJ2-3; a possible D gene is TRBD2 (6 bases). The CDR3 DNA sequence: TGTGCCAGCAGCGGCGGGGTAGAGGCCTCTGGGGGTTGGACAGATACGCAGTATTTT. This gives the protein CASSGGVEASGGWTDTQYF. Full variable domain (missing parts from reference TRBV5-6 and TRBJ2-3): DAGVTQSPTHLIKTRGQQVTLRCSPKSGHDTVSWYQQALGQGPQFIFQYYEEEERQRGNFPDRFSGHQFPNYSSELNVNALLLGDSALYLCASSGGVEASGGWTDTQYFGPGTRLTVL.